This entry lists 32 T cell receptor beta chains sequenced from one sample in a study of molecular identifiers for immune sequencing clone quantification. MiXCR, run by TCRdb on the PCR reads, gives a single entry per CDR3 protein. Here the sample spans about 640,000 distinct CDR3 sequences, about 20% being singletons. Sequencing was performed on naive CD8+ T cells from blood, with Jurkat cell RNA spiked in. The subset here: FACS-sorted CD8+CD4-CCR7+CD45RA+ naive T cells. These TCRs come from a human donor in good health. Some libraries in this study had Jurkat cell RNA spiked in.

The sample holds many counts of this clonotype. This rearrangement joins TRBV12-3 or TRBV12-4 to TRBJ1-3; D not certain. Deletions cut 3 bases from V and 11 bases from J, with 5 bases between. This CDR3 is built from 10 residues. CDR3 protein: CASSFGSIYF. CDR3 sequence (DNA): TGTGCCAGCAGTTTTGGGTCCATATATTTT.

About this clonotype: One base away lies a much larger clone, so this may be a sequencing read error. This sequence joins TRBV6-1 and TRBJ2-7, with a tentative D call TRBD2 (5 bases). The CDR3 contains 13 residues. The germline V gene encodes CDR1 MNHNS and CDR2 SASEGT. The CDR3 here is CACSERGGYEQYF. The CDR3 DNA reads as TGTGCCTGCAGTGAACGAGGAGGCTACGAGCAGTACTTC.

This clonotype was picked up many times. The J gene is TRBJ2-1, the V gene TRBV15; D gene unclear. CDR1 and CDR2 from the germline V gene are LNHNV and YYDKDF (reference sequence). Trimming shortened V by 1 base and J by 9 bases, and 4 bases separated the two germline ends. This CDR3 contains 11 residues. As DNA, the CDR3 is TGTGCCACCAGCAGAGTGGCTGAGCAGTTCTTC. Amino acids: CATSRVAEQFF. The full variable domain, in which reference TRBV15 and TRBJ2-1 provide the parts outside the CDR3, is DAMVIQNPRYQVTQFGKPVTLSCSQTLNHNVMYWYQQKSSQAPKLLFHYYDKDFNNEADTPDNFQSRRPNTSFCFLDIRSPGLGDTAMYLCATSRVAEQFFGPGTRLTVL.

The chain couples TRBV19 to TRBJ1-6, with D perhaps matching TRBD1 (5 bases). Germline values: CDR1 LNHDA, CDR2 SQIVND (reference sequence). CDR3 length: 12 residues. V lost 7 bases and J 6 bases, leaving 7 bases between the germline ends. The CDR3 sequence: CASNQGNSPLHF. CDR3 in DNA: TGTGCCAGTAACCAGGGTAATTCACCCCTCCACTTT.

This clonotype was picked up many times. V gene TRBV28 combines with J gene TRBJ2-3; TRBD2 matches 11 bases. The length of the CDR3 is 18 residues. Germline-derived CDR1 and CDR2 are MDHEN and SYDVKM. The ends lost 1 base at V and 3 bases at J; junction bases unmatched: 9. CDR3 in amino acids: CASSLSTTLAGGTDTQYF. The DNA of the CDR3 is TGTGCCAGCAGTTTATCCACTACTCTAGCGGGAGGAACAGATACGCAGTATTTT. Variable domain in full (rest from reference TRBV28 and TRBJ2-3): DVKVTQSSRYLVKRTGEKVFLECVQDMDHENMFWYRQDPGLGLRLIYFSYDVKMKEKGDIPEGYSVSREKKERFSLILESASTNQTSMYLCASSLSTTLAGGTDTQYFGPGTRLTVL.

This clonotype was seen a few times. The chain employs TRBV20-1 and TRBJ2-7, with 12 bases lining up with TRBD2. The germline CDR1 and CDR2 sequences are DFQATT and SNEGSKA (reference sequence). CDR3 size: 16 residues. Trimming removed 5 bases from V and 0 bases from J; junction bases left unmatched: 8. CDR3 nucleotide sequence: TGCAGTGCTCCTTTGGGGACTAGCGGGTTCTCCTACGAGCAGTACTTC. Residues: CSAPLGTSGFSYEQYF.

This clonotype was observed at least ten times. The V and J genes are TRBV3-1 and TRBJ1-1; 8 bases align to TRBD1. The trim removed 7 bases at V and 1 base at J, leaving 2 bases unmatched. The CDR3 sequence is 13 residues long. CDR1 and CDR2 (germline): LGHDT, YNNKEL (reference sequence). The DNA for the CDR3 is TGTGCCAGCATGCAGGGGGCGAACACTGAAGCTTTCTTT. This sequence encodes CASMQGANTEAFF.

This chain links TRBV13 with TRBJ2-1, with 10 bases fitting TRBD1. The CDR3 has 15 amino acids. Germline V lookup: CDR1 PRHDT, CDR2 FYEKMQ (reference sequence). The junction had 3 bases not matched to a gene; V was cut back by 4 bases and J by 3 bases. The CDR3 sequence: CASSSRTGGYNEQFF. As DNA, the CDR3 is TGTGCCAGCAGCTCGAGGACAGGGGGCTACAATGAGCAGTTCTTC.

This clonotype came up many times. This chain uses TRBV7-9 with TRBJ2-2; 7 bases line up with TRBD1. Germline V CDR1 and CDR2: SEHNR, FQNEAQ (reference sequence). CDR3 size: 15 residues. The V gene end was trimmed by 5 bases and the J gene end by 1 base; junction bases not matched to a gene: 4. CDR3: CASSETGMNTGELFF. The CDR3 DNA is TGTGCCAGCAGCGAGACAGGGATGAACACCGGGGAGCTGTTTTTT.

This clonotype was seen ten or more times. The J gene is TRBJ1-4, the V gene TRBV5-1; no clear D. The germline gives CDR1 SGHRS, CDR2 YFSETQ. The CDR3 is 14 residues long. The V end was cut by 0 bases, the J end by 3 bases, with 6 bases between. The CDR3 spells CASSLDLSNEKLFF. The DNA of the CDR3 is TGCGCCAGCAGCTTGGATCTCTCTAATGAAAAACTGTTTTTT.

This chain uses TRBV11-2 with TRBJ2-1; 7 positions agree with TRBD2. CDR1 and CDR2 from the germline V gene are SGHAT and FQNNGV. CDR3 length: 16 residues. V lost 4 bases to trimming and J lost 8 bases; unmatched junction nucleotides: 14. Here the CDR3 reads CASSSWDETSWHEQFF. Here the CDR3 DNA reads TGTGCCAGCAGCTCCTGGGATGAGACTAGCTGGCATGAGCAGTTCTTC.

This clonotype showed up just once. A much larger clone lies one base from this, so it may be a read error. This CDR3 is missing its conserved last phenylalanine or tryptophan, likely due to a read error. V usage is TRBV24-1 and J usage is TRBJ2-3; maybe TRBD2 (7 bases). Trimming removed 5 bases from V and 0 bases from J, with 11 bases in between. This CDR3 spans 15 amino acids. Germline V gene sequence: CDR1 KGHDR, CDR2 SFDVKD. The CDR3 DNA sequence: TGTGCCACCAGTGGCGGGGGCCTTAGCACAGATACGCAGTATTGT. Translation: CATSGGGLSTDTQYC.

As regards this clonotype: Germline is not matched at one junction end, which may reflect a read error. The J gene is TRBJ2-7, the V gene TRBV5-3, with 8 bases fitting TRBD1. TRBV5-3 is an ORF, and what it does is uncertain. The CDR3 is made up of 14 amino acids. CDR3 amino acids: CASSLGRGLYEQYF. The CDR3 nucleotides are TGTGCCAGCAGCTTGGGCAGGGGGCTCTACGAGCAGTACTTC.

The chain employs TRBV4-1 and TRBJ1-4; D remains unclear. CDR1 and CDR2 (germline): MGHRA, YSYEKL. The V end was cut by 2 bases, the J end by 0 bases, with 10 bases between. The CDR3 totals 16 residues. The CDR3 spells CASSQTHGTTNEKLFF. The CDR3 DNA sequence: TGCGCCAGCAGCCAAACCCACGGGACAACTAATGAAAAACTGTTTTTT.

This clonotype was observed a handful of times. CDR3 sequence reads: CASTEGLAVGSSYEQYF. The DNA of the CDR3 is TGTGCCAGCACCGAAGGACTAGCGGTGGGGAGCTCCTACGAGCAGTACTTC. This sequence joins TRBV6-1 and TRBJ2-7; 10 bases are a match to TRBD2. Germline loops: CDR1 MNHNS, CDR2 SASEGT. The CDR3 loop spans 17 amino acids. The J segment lost 0 bases and the V segment lost 7 bases, leaving 12 bases of the junction unmatched.

The V gene is TRBV6-2 or TRBV6-3, the J gene TRBJ2-1; D possibly matches TRBD1 or TRBD2 (5 bases each). The V end lost 9 bases, the J end lost 0 bases, and 18 bases lay between the germline ends. Germline lookup yields CDR1 MNHEY and CDR2 SVGEGT. The CDR3 is made up of 16 amino acids. In DNA, the CDR3 is TGTGCCAGTCACGCCTCGGGACCCCTCTCCTACAATGAGCAGTTCTTC. Residues: CASHASGPLSYNEQFF.

With regard to this clonotype: At one end the junction does not follow the germline gene, possibly because of a read error. The chain is built from TRBV19 and TRBJ2-7; TRBD2 agrees at 8 bases. The CDR3 extends over 14 amino acids. Germline CDR1 and CDR2: LNHDA and SQIVND (reference sequence). This CDR3 reads CAGSFGGGTYEQYF. DNA for the CDR3: TGTGCCGGTAGTTTCGGGGGGGGAACCTACGAGCAGTACTTC. Combining the CDR3 with reference TRBV19 and TRBJ2-7 gives the whole variable domain DGGITQSPKYLFRKEGQNVTLSCEQNLNHDAMYWYRQDPGQGLRLIYYSQIVNDFQKGDIAEGYSVSREKKESFPLTVTSAQKNPTAFYLCAGSFGGGTYEQYFGPGTRLTVT.

A note on this clonotype: This may arise from a read error, as a much more abundant clone is one base away. The chain employs TRBV3-1 and TRBJ1-1; D is unresolved. The CDR3 totals 14 residues. CDR1 and CDR2 from the germline V gene are LGHDT and YNNKEL (reference sequence). The V end was cut by 4 bases, the J end by 1 base, with 10 bases between. The DNA for the CDR3 is TGTGCCAGCAGCCGCCCAGGAGGGAACACTGAAGCTTTCTTT. It yields the protein CASSRPGGNTEAFF.

This clonotype was seen ten or more times. V and J are TRBV19 and TRBJ2-3; 9 bases map to TRBD2. After removal of 3 bases from V and 0 bases from J, the junction contained 1 base not matched to a gene. CDR3 length: 15 residues. CDR1 LNHDA and CDR2 SQIVND come from the germline V gene (reference sequence). The CDR3 loop reads CASSITSGSTDTQYF. CDR3 coding DNA: TGTGCCAGTAGTATCACTAGCGGGAGCACAGATACGCAGTATTTT.

This clonotype was counted at least ten times. The CDR3 sequence: CASSYSSDSSYNEQFF. In DNA, the CDR3 is TGTGCCAGCAGTTACTCGTCAGACAGCTCCTACAATGAGCAGTTCTTC. The V call is TRBV6-5, the J call TRBJ2-1, with D perhaps matching TRBD1 (5 bases). CDR3 length: 16 amino acids. V was pared by 0 bases and J by 0 bases, with 9 bases between. Germline V gene data show CDR1 as MNHEY and CDR2 as SVGAGI.

This clonotype has at least ten counts. The junction differs from germline at one of its ends, possibly a read error. V usage is TRBV2 and J usage is TRBJ2-7; TRBD1 matches 8 bases. Germline V gene sequence: CDR1 SNHLY, CDR2 FYNNEI. CDR3 length equals 14 residues. CDR3 coding DNA: TGTGCCAGCAGCGAAGGCGGACAGGGCTACGAGCAGTACTTC. Its translation is CASSEGGQGYEQYF.

The rearrangement joins TRBV2 to TRBJ2-3; D gene unclear. The CDR3 sequence is 15 residues long. CDR1 SNHLY and CDR2 FYNNEI come from the germline V gene. Trimming stripped 2 bases from V and 2 bases from J, with 11 bases between. The CDR3 bases are TGTGCCAGCAGTGAAAGGATGGCGATCACAGATACGCAGTATTTT. It yields the protein CASSERMAITDTQYF.

The chain couples TRBV6-6 to TRBJ1-2; 8 nucleotides match TRBD1. Germline V gene sequence: CDR1 MNHNY, CDR2 SVGAGI (reference sequence). J gave up 0 bases and V 4 bases, and 7 bases lay outside the gene matches. This CDR3 region has 16 residues. DNA of the CDR3: TGTGCCAGCAGTTTAGAGAAGGGACAGGCTAACTATGGCTACACCTTC. This gives the protein CASSLEKGQANYGYTF.

This clonotype appeared once. One end of the junction fails to match germline, which may point to a read error. The V gene is TRBV15, the J gene TRBJ1-5; D not certain. The CDR3 length is 16 residues. Per the germline V gene, CDR1 is LNHNV and CDR2 is YYDKDF (reference sequence). The CDR3 DNA reads as TGTGCCACCAGCAGATCCCCACCCGGTAGCAATCCGCCCCAGCATTTT. This translates into CATSRSPPGSNPPQHF.

This clonotype was seen many times. This chain connects TRBV5-1 to TRBJ2-2, with a weak D call TRBD2 (6 bases). CDR1 and CDR2 (germline): SGHRS, YFSETQ. This CDR3 has 14 amino acids. V was clipped by 0 bases and J by 10 bases, with 13 bases between them. The CDR3 loop reads CASSLGAGSPELFF. The CDR3 DNA reads as TGCGCCAGCAGCTTGGGAGCGGGCTCCCCGGAGCTGTTTTTT.

V usage is TRBV27 and J usage is TRBJ2-7; 8 bases align to TRBD2. The ends lost 8 bases at V and 2 bases at J; junction bases unmatched: 11. The CDR3 contains 15 residues. CDR1 is MNHEY and CDR2 is SMNVEV in the germline V gene (reference sequence). This CDR3 is CASGLGGGGTYEQYF. The CDR3 nucleotides read TGTGCCAGCGGCCTGGGAGGCGGGGGGACCTACGAGCAGTACTTC.

Ten or more counts support this clonotype. The chain joins TRBV30 to TRBJ1-1; D unclear. Trimming left V 3 bases short and J 1 base short, with 6 bases between. Germline CDR1 reads GTSNPN; CDR2 reads SVGIG (reference sequence). CDR3 size: 12 residues. The CDR3 loop reads CAWSPENTEAFF. CDR3 sequence (DNA): TGTGCCTGGAGCCCCGAGAACACTGAAGCTTTCTTT.

In its sample, this clonotype was seen many times. J is TRBJ1-2 and V is TRBV19; no clear D gene. CDR3 size: 14 residues. Germline CDR1 reads LNHDA; CDR2 reads SQIVND (reference sequence). Trimming removed 7 bases at V and 1 base at J, with 13 bases between. CDR3: CASTRGTDNYGYTF. CDR3 in DNA: TGTGCCAGTACCAGAGGTACGGATAACTATGGCTACACCTTC.

This clonotype came up a few times. J is TRBJ1-5 and V is TRBV19; D not resolved. This CDR3 has 13 residues. The V end lost 6 bases, the J end lost 3 bases, and 9 bases lay between the germline ends. From germline, CDR1 is LNHDA and CDR2 SQIVND (reference sequence). Written as DNA, the CDR3 is TGTGCCAGTAGGACGTCTGACAATCAGCCCCAGCATTTT. Residues: CASRTSDNQPQHF.

This clonotype was observed at least ten times. This chain joins TRBV6-5 and TRBJ1-2; 9 bases are a match to TRBD1. This CDR3 has 14 residues. Germline V gene sequence: CDR1 MNHEY, CDR2 SVGAGI. Trimming at V came to 6 bases and at J to 4 bases, leaving 6 bases not matched to a gene. This CDR3 reads CASRWGTGSYGYTF. CDR3 DNA sequence: TGTGCCAGCAGATGGGGGACAGGGAGCTATGGCTACACCTTC.

A note on this clonotype: A much more abundant neighbour one base away suggests this may be a read error. The genes are TRBV20-1 and TRBJ2-7; D ambiguous. Germline CDR1 reads DFQATT; CDR2 reads SNEGSKA (reference sequence). V was shortened by 3 bases and J by 0 bases, with 6 bases between the two germline ends. The length of the CDR3 is 12 residues. The CDR3 protein is CSARRISYEQYF. CDR3 nucleotides: TGCAGTGCTAGGCGGATCTCCTACGAGCAGTACTTC.

Notes on this clonotype: The CDR3 end shows no conserved phenylalanine or tryptophan, and so a read error is likely. The chain links TRBV20-1 to TRBJ2-7, with a tentative D call TRBD2 (5 bases). The CDR3 has 14 amino acids. Between the trimmed V and J ends, which lost 6 bases and 0 bases, there was a span of 15 bases. The germline V gene encodes CDR1 DFQATT and CDR2 SNEGSKA (reference sequence). The CDR3 DNA reads as TGCAGTGCCCTGACCAGCGGAAGCTCCTACGAGCAGTACTCC. This gives the protein CSALTSGSSYEQYS.